One T cell receptor (beta chain) is described in this entry. Its antigen target is currently unknown. Qualities for individual bases were not recorded, and no much larger clone is one base off. Set within a cohort of healthcare workers in London, UK, this nested case-control study involved weekly PCR testing of nasopharyngeal swabs along with blood sampling. Healthcare workers were recruited during the week of the UK lockdown, between 23 and 31 March 2020, and followed weekly for up to roughly 15 weeks. This record comes from a study of early T cells in non-severe SARS-CoV-2 infection listed by TCRdb under 2021. For context, the study as a whole: Because TCR sequencing relied on bulk RNA taken from unsorted whole blood, pairing of alpha and beta chains was not possible.

The CDR3 measures 14 amino acids from cysteine to phenylalanine. Only the CDR3 part of the read is kept: 42 bases, read in frame from the first base. V gives up 4 bases and J gives up 3 bases, and the segment between their germline ends measures 12 bases. CDR1 and CDR2, looked up from the germline V gene, are SQVTM and ANQGSEA. The investigation overall reported the following: VDJdb matching was skewed toward anti-spike CD8 responses and likely underestimated virus-specific expansions, missing private and CD4 specificities.

Preparation of the library involved 5' RACE. The run used a NextSeq 500. To correct for sequencing error and PCR bias, the TCR library protocol tagged individual cDNA molecules with unique molecular identifiers. Sequencing covered both TCR alpha and beta chains, and within each sample the abundances of alpha and beta sequences were tightly co-correlated. The authors' pipeline ran thus. V gene, J gene and CDR3 annotation of TCR sequences was performed with Decombinator V4. Expanded TCRs were defined as changing significantly between any two time points under a Poisson model with p below 0.0001. TCR abundances were normalised to the total number of TCRs sequenced per sample and were expressed as counts per million. MAIT TCRs were defined by TRAV1-2 paired with TRAJ12, TRAJ20 or TRAJ33, and iNKT TCRs by TRAV10 paired with TRAJ18. VDJdb, accessed on 1 November 2021, was searched for TCRs annotated for CMV, EBV and SARS-CoV-2, and TCRs annotated for more than one antigen were excluded. Starting from the raw public reads, TCRdb applied fastp trimming at Q25, assembled clones with MiXCR and retained in-frame beta chains. All rows with the same CDR3 protein become a single entry with the most common DNA and genes. The V and J calls were determined by TCRdb, not by the authors. For this sample there are 65,000 to 80,000 distinct CDR3 sequences; about 13% appear just once. Roughly 6% of the sample lies in the top ten.

The rearrangement joined TRBV29-1 to TRBJ2-2, and the D gene may be TRBD2, 6 bases matching. This TCR was recovered from an adult who was a healthcare worker with PCR-confirmed SARS-CoV-2 infection or an uninfected control (not recorded which). The sample was whole blood. The DNA reads TGCAGCGTTGCCAATACGGGAGACACCGGGGAGCTGTTTTTT. Its amino acids are CSVANTGDTGELFF.